This TCR beta chain stems from a study of cytomegalovirus exposure and HLA in healthy donors. Primers included in the PCR were 60 Vbeta and 13 Jbeta primers. Measured with immunoSEQ multiplex PCR; TCRdb has only the in-frame clones, and not every one. Among tens of thousands of clones listed, 68% were seen once. This CDR3 comprises 16 residues. V shed 5 bases and J 7 bases; nucleotides not matched to a gene: 11. Looked up from germline, CDR1 is SGHAT and CDR2 is FQDESV (reference sequence). This rearrangement joins TRBV11-1 to TRBJ2-3; the match to TRBD2 covers 11 bases. The specimen sequenced was PBMCs. This receptor was obtained from a man aged 35-49 years in good health and CMV-seropositive. CDR3 loop: CASSQQLAGVVNTQYF. CDR3 bases: TGTGCCAGCAGCCAGCAACTAGCGGGAGTAGTAAATACGCAGTATTTT.